Listed here are 22 T cell receptor beta chains from one sample, sequenced in a study of identical twins (dated by TCRdb to 2016 to 2017). The receptor library was made with 5' RACE. TCRdb names Illumina HiSeq 2000 as the instrument used. TCRdb ran its own pipeline on the public reads, namely fastp trimming at Q25 and MiXCR clone calling, and kept in-frame beta chains. CDR3 protein duplicates are merged, each entry listing the most common genes and DNA. This sample is represented by 650,000 to 750,000 distinct CDR3 sequences; over 20% of them were singletons. Over 4% of the sample rests with the top ten. The same data also contributed to another study, on T cells expressing NK-cell markers.

Sequenced input: PBMCs. These receptor sequences come from a woman between 18 and 29 years old in good health.

The sample holds many counts of this clonotype. The chain couples TRBV5-1 to TRBJ2-2, with D unresolved. The germline CDR1 and CDR2 sequences are SGHRS and YFSETQ. This CDR3 has 14 residues. V lost 5 bases and J lost 4, with 12 bases in between. CDR3 loop: CASSGQKGTGELFF. For the CDR3, the DNA is TGCGCCAGCAGTGGTCAGAAGGGCACCGGGGAGCTGTTTTTT.

This clonotype was observed many times. The CDR3 nucleotides are TGTGCCAGCAGTGACTCTGGCGGATCTGGCACAGATACGCAGTATTTT. It is translated as CASSDSGGSGTDTQYF. V is TRBV6-4 and J is TRBJ2-3; D is unresolved. Trimming took off 0 bases at V and 1 base at J, with 11 bases between the two ends. CDR3 length: 16 amino acids. The germline gives CDR1 MRHNA, CDR2 SNTAGT.

This clonotype was observed a single time. A much larger clone lies a single base off, so this may be a read error. J is TRBJ2-7 and V is TRBV10-3; TRBD2 matches 8 bases. Germline V gives CDR1 ENHRY, CDR2 SYGVKD. J was trimmed by 11 bases and V by 4 bases; bases with no gene match: 10. The CDR3 runs 13 residues. In DNA form, the CDR3 reads TGTGCCATCAGTGCTAGCCCCGGGAGGGAGGAGTACTTC. Protein sequence: CAISASPGREEYF.

The gene calls are TRBV12-3 or TRBV12-4 and TRBJ2-3; 11 nucleotides match TRBD2. The CDR3 covers 17 residues. V shed 7 bases and J 5 bases; nucleotides not matched to a gene: 14. CDR3 in amino acids: CASIDWASGGHGDTQYF. For the CDR3, the DNA is TGTGCCAGCATTGATTGGGCTAGCGGGGGGCATGGAGATACGCAGTATTTT.

This chain links TRBV30 with TRBJ2-4; the D gene could be TRBD1 or TRBD2 (5 bases each). The V end lost 2 bases, the J end lost 9 bases, and 14 bases lay between the germline ends. Germline V gene sequence: CDR1 GTSNPN, CDR2 SVGIG (reference sequence). The CDR3 extends over 13 amino acids. Written as DNA, the CDR3 is TGTGCCTGGAGTTTTGGGGGTTGGAGCATTCAGTACTTC. It translates to CAWSFGGWSIQYF.

Only a few counts were recorded for this clonotype. The rearrangement links TRBV6-2 or TRBV6-3 to TRBJ2-7; D is perhaps TRBD2 (5 bases). The CDR3 contains 17 residues. Deletions cut 2 bases from V and 0 bases from J, with 17 bases between. Germline CDR1 and CDR2: MNHEY and SVGEGT. The CDR3 DNA reads TGTGCCAGCAGTTACCCCCTCCTCGGGGTTAGCTCCTACGAGCAGTACTTC. Translated: CASSYPLLGVSSYEQYF.

This clonotype has a handful of counts. V usage is TRBV20-1 and J usage is TRBJ2-1; 9 positions match TRBD2. Germline CDR1 and CDR2: DFQATT and SNEGSKA (reference sequence). After removal of 0 bases from V and 9 bases from J, the junction contained 9 bases not matched to a gene. The CDR3 loop spans 15 amino acids. The CDR3 DNA is TGCAGTGCTAGAGAAGGGACTAGCCCGAGGGGTGAGCAGTTCTTC. It specifies CSAREGTSPRGEQFF.

V gene TRBV7-2 combines with J gene TRBJ2-5; 9 bases fit TRBD1. V was pared by 3 bases and J by 6 bases, with 5 bases of the junction left unmatched. The CDR3 is 14 residues long. Per germline, CDR1 SGHTA and CDR2 FQGNSA. The CDR3 spells CASSLGQGVKTQYF. Here the CDR3 DNA reads TGTGCCAGCAGCTTGGGACAGGGAGTGAAGACCCAGTACTTC.

This clonotype was detected a few times. The chain combines TRBV5-1 with TRBJ2-6; D is undetermined. Germline assignment: CDR1 SGHRS and CDR2 YFSETQ. The CDR3 has 16 residues. Trimming stripped 2 bases from V and 2 bases from J, with 11 bases between. The CDR3 nucleotides are TGCGCCAGCAGCTTAGGTTACACCGCTGGGGCCAACGTCCTGACTTTC. It codes for CASSLGYTAGANVLTF.

The CDR3 DNA follows: TGTGCCAGCAGTTTAGAAGCGGGGTCTTCAGGAGATACGCAGTATTTT. It encodes CASSLEAGSSGDTQYF. The chain combines TRBV27 with TRBJ2-3, with 7 bases lining up with TRBD2. This CDR3 comprises 16 residues. Per the germline V gene, CDR1 is MNHEY and CDR2 is SMNVEV (reference sequence). V gave up 2 bases and J gave up 5 bases; unmatched junction bases: 10.

This chain joins TRBV7-9 and TRBJ2-2; 10 bases are shared with TRBD1. CDR1 and CDR2 from the germline V gene are SEHNR and FQNEAQ (reference sequence). There are 16 residues in the CDR3. V dropped 5 bases and J dropped 3; count of bases not matched to a gene: 6. CDR3 sequence: CASSHSGTGDTGELFF. DNA for the CDR3: TGTGCCAGCAGCCATTCCGGGACAGGGGACACCGGGGAGCTGTTTTTT.

V and J are TRBV4-3 and TRBJ2-7, with TRBD2 matching over 9 bases. Germline lookup yields CDR1 LGHNA and CDR2 YSLEER. This CDR3 comprises 17 residues. The trim removed 0 bases at V and 2 bases at J, leaving 8 bases unmatched. The CDR3 spells CASSQDAGGPDAYEQYF. The CDR3 DNA reads TGCGCCAGCAGCCAAGATGCGGGGGGGCCTGACGCCTACGAGCAGTACTTC.

The J gene is TRBJ2-2, the V gene TRBV12-2; no DNA check was done on the table's D call, TRBD2. TRBV12-2 is designated a pseudogene. The CDR3 has 20 amino acids. The CDR3 here is CASRLGERTSGRRNTGELFF. The CDR3 DNA follows: TGTGCAAGTCGCTTAGGAGAGAGGACTAGCGGGAGGAGGAACACCGGGGAGCTGTTTTTT.

The chain carries TRBV9 and TRBJ2-1, with TRBD1 matching over 7 bases. The trim removed 4 bases at V and 3 bases at J, leaving 7 bases unmatched. The CDR3 covers 15 residues. Germline V gene data show CDR1 as SGDLS and CDR2 as YYNGEE. In nucleotides, the CDR3 is TGTGCCAGCAGCTTGGGACAGTTACTCTACAATGAGCAGTTCTTC. Amino acids: CASSLGQLLYNEQFF.

Ten or more counts support this clonotype. This sequence joins TRBV27 and TRBJ1-2, with a weak D call TRBD1 (5 bases). The CDR3 contains 16 residues. Per the germline V gene, CDR1 is MNHEY and CDR2 is SMNVEV (reference sequence). V shed 0 bases and J shed 4 bases, with 15 bases lying between them. CDR3: CASSLSSGDSRYGYTF. The CDR3 nucleotides are TGTGCCAGCAGTTTATCCTCAGGCGACAGCCGCTATGGCTACACCTTC.

The rearrangement joins TRBV5-1 to TRBJ2-7; 11 nucleotides agree with TRBD2. This CDR3 region has 17 residues. V trimming: 0 bases; J trimming: 3 bases; junction bases outside the gene matches: 8. Germline V gene data show CDR1 as SGHRS and CDR2 as YFSETQ. CDR3 residues: CASSLAWLAGGIYEQYF. CDR3 nucleotides: TGCGCCAGCAGCTTGGCCTGGCTAGCGGGGGGTATCTACGAGCAGTACTTC.

The chain combines TRBV12-3 or TRBV12-4 with TRBJ2-7; 12 nucleotides match TRBD1. The CDR3 contains 14 residues. V shed 8 bases and J 6 bases; nucleotides not matched to a gene: 8. CDR3 sequence (DNA): TGTGCCAGCGGAACGGGACAGGGGGCGCGCGAGCAGTACTTC. Its translation is CASGTGQGAREQYF.

This clonotype was observed a single time. This chain connects TRBV20-1 to TRBJ2-3, with 12 bases identical to TRBD2. CDR3 length: 15 amino acids. Germline loops: CDR1 DFQATT, CDR2 SNEGSKA (reference sequence). The trim removed 2 bases at V and 5 bases at J, leaving 5 bases unmatched. CDR3 in DNA: TGCAGTGCTAGACTAGCGGGAGGGGAGGGAGATACGCAGTATTTT. It encodes CSARLAGGEGDTQYF.

The genes are TRBV10-3 and TRBJ2-7, with 8 bases identical to TRBD1. After removal of 0 bases from V and 3 bases from J, the junction contained 4 bases not matched to a gene. Germline values: CDR1 ENHRY, CDR2 SYGVKD. The length of the CDR3 is 15 residues. CDR3 nucleotide sequence: TGTGCCATCAGTGAGTCCCCAGGGGGCCTCTACGAGCAGTACTTC. Encoded protein: CAISESPGGLYEQYF.

This clonotype was counted between two and nine times. The rearrangement joins TRBV27 to TRBJ1-5; D is unresolved. The CDR3 length is 15 residues. Germline CDR1 and CDR2: MNHEY and SMNVEV (reference sequence). The ends were cut back, 6 bases at V and 4 bases at J, with 16 bases in the middle. The CDR3 bases are TGTGCCAGCAGCCCCCGGTCGGGCTTAAATCAGCCCCAGCATTTT. Protein: CASSPRSGLNQPQHF.

The chain is built from TRBV29-1 and TRBJ2-3; no clear D. The CDR3 consists of 12 residues. Between the trimmed V and J ends, which lost 8 bases and 0 bases, there was a span of 9 bases. Germline CDR1 reads SQVTM; CDR2 reads ANQGSEA. CDR3 in amino acids: CSSVASTDTQYF. CDR3 DNA sequence: TGCAGCTCGGTAGCTAGCACAGATACGCAGTATTTT.

The table lists this clonotype with many counts. The chain carries TRBV10-3 and TRBJ2-7; D is possibly TRBD1 (5 bases). V was shortened by 4 bases and J by 4 bases, with 14 bases between the two germline ends. The germline V gene encodes CDR1 ENHRY and CDR2 SYGVKD. The CDR3 runs to 14 residues. CDR3: CAISVKGRQYEQYF. CDR3 DNA: TGTGCCATCAGTGTAAAGGGGCGTCAGTACGAGCAGTACTTC.